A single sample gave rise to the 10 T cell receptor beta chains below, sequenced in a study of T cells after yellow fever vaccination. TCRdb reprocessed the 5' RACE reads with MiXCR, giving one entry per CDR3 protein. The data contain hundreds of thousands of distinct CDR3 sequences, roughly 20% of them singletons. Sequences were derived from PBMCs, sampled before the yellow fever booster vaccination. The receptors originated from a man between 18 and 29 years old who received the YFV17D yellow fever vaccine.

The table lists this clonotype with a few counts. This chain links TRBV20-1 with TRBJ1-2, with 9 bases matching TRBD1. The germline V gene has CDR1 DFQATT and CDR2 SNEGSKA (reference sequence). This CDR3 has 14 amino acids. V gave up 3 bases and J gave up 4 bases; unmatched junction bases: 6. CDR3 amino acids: CSASGQGSFYGYTF. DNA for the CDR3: TGCAGTGCTAGCGGACAGGGGAGCTTCTATGGCTACACCTTC.

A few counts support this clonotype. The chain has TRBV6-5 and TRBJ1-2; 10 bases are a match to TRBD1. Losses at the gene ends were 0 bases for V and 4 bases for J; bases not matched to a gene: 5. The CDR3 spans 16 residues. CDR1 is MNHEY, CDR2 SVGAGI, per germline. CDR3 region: CASSYSLTGGVYGYTF. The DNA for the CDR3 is TGTGCCAGCAGTTACTCGTTGACAGGGGGCGTCTATGGCTACACCTTC.

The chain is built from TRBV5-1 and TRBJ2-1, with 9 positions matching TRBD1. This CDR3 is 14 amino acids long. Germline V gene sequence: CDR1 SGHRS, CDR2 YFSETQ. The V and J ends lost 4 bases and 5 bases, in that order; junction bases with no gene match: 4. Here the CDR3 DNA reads TGCGCCAGCAGCGAGGGACAGGGACACAATGAGCAGTTCTTC. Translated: CASSEGQGHNEQFF.

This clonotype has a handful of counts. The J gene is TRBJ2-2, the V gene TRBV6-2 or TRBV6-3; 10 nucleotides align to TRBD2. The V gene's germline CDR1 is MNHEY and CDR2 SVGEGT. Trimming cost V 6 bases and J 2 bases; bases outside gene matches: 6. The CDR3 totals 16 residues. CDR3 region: CASRPPSGGNTGELFF. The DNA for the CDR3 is TGTGCCAGCAGACCGCCTAGCGGGGGTAACACCGGGGAGCTGTTTTTT.

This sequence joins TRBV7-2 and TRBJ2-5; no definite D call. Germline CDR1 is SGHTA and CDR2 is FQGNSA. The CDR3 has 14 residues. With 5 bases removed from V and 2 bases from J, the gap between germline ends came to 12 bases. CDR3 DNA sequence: TGTGCCAGCAGCCCCAGCAGGATTCAAGAGACCCAGTACTTC. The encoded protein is CASSPSRIQETQYF.

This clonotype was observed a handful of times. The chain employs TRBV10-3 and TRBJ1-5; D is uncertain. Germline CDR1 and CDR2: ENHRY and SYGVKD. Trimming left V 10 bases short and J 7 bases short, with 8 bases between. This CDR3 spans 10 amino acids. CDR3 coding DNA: TGTGCCACCCATAGCCAGCCCCAGCATTTT. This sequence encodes CATHSQPQHF.

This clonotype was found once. As DNA, the CDR3 is TGTGCCAGCAGCCAAGGAGCAGCGGGGGGTAATACGCAGTATTTT. Translating it yields CASSQGAAGGNTQYF. The genes are TRBV4-2 and TRBJ2-3, with 9 bases lining up with TRBD2. The J segment lost 7 bases and the V segment lost 1 base, leaving 6 bases of the junction unmatched. The germline gives CDR1 LGHNA, CDR2 YNFKEQ. The CDR3 is 15 residues long.

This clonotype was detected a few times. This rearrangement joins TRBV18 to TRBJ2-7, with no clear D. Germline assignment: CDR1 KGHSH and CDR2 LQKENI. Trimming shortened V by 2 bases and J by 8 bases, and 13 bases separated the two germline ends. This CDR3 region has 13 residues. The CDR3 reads CASSPMADSQQYV. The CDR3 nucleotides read TGTGCCAGCTCACCAATGGCGGATTCCCAGCAGTACGTC.

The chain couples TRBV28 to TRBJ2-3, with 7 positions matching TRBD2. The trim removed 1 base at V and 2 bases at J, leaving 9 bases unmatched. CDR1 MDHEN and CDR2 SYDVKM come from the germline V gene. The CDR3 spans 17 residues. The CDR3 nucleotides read TGTGCCAGCAGTTTATATAGGGCGGGGGAGGCCACAGATACGCAGTATTTT. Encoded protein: CASSLYRAGEATDTQYF.

The CDR3 region is CASSPAGRAYEQYF. The CDR3 DNA sequence: TGTGCCAGCAGCCCGGCAGGGCGCGCCTACGAGCAGTACTTC. The chain links TRBV6-6 to TRBJ2-7; tentatively, D is TRBD1 (5 bases). Germline V gene sequence: CDR1 MNHNY, CDR2 SVGAGI (reference sequence). Trimming removed 6 bases at V and 2 bases at J, with 14 bases between. This CDR3 is built from 14 residues.